This TCR beta chain was captured in a study of cytomegalovirus exposure and HLA in healthy donors. General study points: Previous analysis showed most TCR beta V segments were productive about 87% or about 30% of the time. A later examination showed that TCR association rates differed by HLA locus, with DRB1 most and HLA-C fewest.

PCR amplification relied on 60 Vbeta primers (plus 13 Jbeta primers). Some clones are missing from TCRdb's copy, which holds only in-frame ones; the method was immunoSEQ multiplex PCR. The table includes tens of thousands of clones, about 72% detected once. With regard to this clone: The target antigen is unknown.

This CDR3 has 14 amino acids. V was clipped by 1 base and J by 3 bases; unmatched bases: 3. Looked up from germline, CDR1 is SGHDT and CDR2 is YYEEEE. The sequencing sample was made of PBMCs. The origin of this receptor is a man younger than 45 in good health and CMV-seronegative. The rearrangement joins TRBV5-6 to TRBJ2-7, with 8 bases that match TRBD2. The DNA of the CDR3 is TGTGCCAGCAGCTTGTCCAGCGGGAGCTACGAGCAGTACTTC. It is translated as CASSLSSGSYEQYF.